Following are 13 T cell receptor beta chains from one sample sequenced in a study of early T cells in non-severe SARS-CoV-2 infection. TCRdb passed the 5' RACE reads through MiXCR, listing each CDR3 protein once. The sample lists 11,000 or so distinct CDR3 sequences, around 5% occurring once. The specimen sequenced was whole blood. These receptors came from an adult who was a healthcare worker with PCR-confirmed SARS-CoV-2 infection or an uninfected control (not recorded which).

By proportion, this clonotype is medium-sized. The V call is TRBV7-8, the J call TRBJ2-1; perhaps TRBD2 as D (6 bases). The CDR3 extends over 16 amino acids. Looked up from germline, CDR1 is SGHVS and CDR2 is FQNEAQ. With 8 bases removed from V and 0 bases from J, the gap between germline ends came to 17 bases. The CDR3 DNA follows: TGTGCCAGCGCGGCCAGACGGGGGAGCTCCTACAATGAGCAGTTCTTC. Protein: CASAARRGSSYNEQFF.

This clonotype was picked up many times. V is TRBV23-1 and J is TRBJ2-5; a weak D match, TRBD1 (6 bases). TRBV23-1 is an ORF, with its function uncertain. The CDR3 contains 15 residues. The ends were cut back, 0 bases at V and 5 bases at J, with 13 bases in the middle. CDR3 DNA sequence: TGCGCCAGCAGTCAATCGTCTTGGCAGGGGGAGACCCAGTACTTC. The encoded protein is CASSQSSWQGETQYF.

In its sample, this clonotype is medium-sized. The CDR3 DNA follows: TGCGCCAGCAGGGCCGGACAGCTCTACGAGCAGTACTTC. Residues: CASRAGQLYEQYF. The chain employs TRBV10-1 and TRBJ2-7; a weak D match, TRBD1 (6 bases). The CDR3 is 13 residues long. The V gene's germline CDR1 is WNHNN and CDR2 SYGVQD (reference sequence). V lost 6 bases and J lost 3, with 12 bases in between.

This clonotype is categorized as medium-sized. The chain employs TRBV5-1 and TRBJ1-2; unclear D gene. Trimming removed 4 bases from V and 4 bases from J, with 11 bases in between. Per the germline V gene, CDR1 is SGHRS and CDR2 is YFSETQ. The CDR3 is made up of 13 amino acids. The CDR3 coding sequence is TGCGCCAGCAGCCAGAGCCCAGCCTATGGCTACACCTTC. This sequence encodes CASSQSPAYGYTF. The full variable domain, completed using reference TRBV5-1 and TRBJ1-2, is KAGVTQTPRYLIKTRGQQVTLSCSPISGHRSVSWYQQTPGQGLQFLFEYFSETQRNKGNFPGRFSGRQFSNSRSEMNVSTLELGDSALYLCASSQSPAYGYTFGSGTRLTVV.

This clonotype came up a few times. The gene calls are TRBV10-1 and TRBJ1-1, with a tentative D call TRBD1 (6 bases). The CDR3 has 13 residues. The germline gives CDR1 WNHNN, CDR2 SYGVQD (reference sequence). V gave up 3 bases and J gave up 8 bases, with 13 bases separating them. The CDR3 coding sequence is TGCGCCAGCAGTGACCCCTCGGGGGCAGAAGCTTTCTTT. Translating gives CASSDPSGAEAFF.

This clonotype was detected many times. The rearrangement uses TRBV5-5 and TRBJ1-2; the match to TRBD1 covers 8 bases. CDR1 SGHKS and CDR2 YYEKEE come from the germline V gene (reference sequence). With 4 bases clipped from V and 2 bases from J, the junction kept 4 bases outside the gene matches. The CDR3 extends over 14 amino acids. The DNA for the CDR3 is TGTGCCAGCAGCCACTGGACAGGGAACTATGGCTACACCTTC. Translated: CASSHWTGNYGYTF.

The rearrangement links TRBV7-2 to TRBJ1-1, with a possible D match to TRBD1 (6 bases). Germline V gives CDR1 SGHTA, CDR2 FQGNSA. This CDR3 is 14 amino acids long. V was pared by 4 bases and J by 6 bases, with 15 bases between. The CDR3 nucleotides are TGTGCCAGCAGCTCAACTCAGGGGCGGGCTGAAGCTTTCTTT. This translates into CASSSTQGRAEAFF.

By sample fraction, this clonotype is medium-sized. The rearrangement joins TRBV5-1 to TRBJ2-7; 8 bases are shared with TRBD1. The germline CDR1 and CDR2 sequences are SGHRS and YFSETQ. V trimming: 6 bases; J trimming: 2 bases; junction bases outside the gene matches: 4. There are 13 residues in the CDR3. The CDR3 region is CASNPGGPYEQYF. CDR3 sequence (DNA): TGCGCCAGCAACCCAGGGGGCCCCTACGAGCAGTACTTC.

In its sample, this clonotype is medium-sized (0.01 to 0.1%). V gene TRBV20-1 combines with J gene TRBJ1-5; D gene ambiguous. The CDR3 totals 10 residues. In germline, CDR1 is DFQATT, CDR2 SNEGSKA (reference sequence). V was cut by 3 bases and J by 11 bases, with 8 bases left in between. The CDR3 DNA sequence: TGCAGTGCTAGTCTCCTCACCCAGCATTTT. Its protein is CSASLLTQHF.

In nucleotides, the CDR3 is TGTGCCAGCAGCTTAGGACAGGGGTTTGAAAAACTGTTTTTT. Residues: CASSLGQGFEKLFF. The genes are TRBV7-2 and TRBJ1-4, with 8 bases matching TRBD1. The trim removed 1 base at V and 7 bases at J, leaving 2 bases unmatched. Germline V gene data show CDR1 as SGHTA and CDR2 as FQGNSA. CDR3 length: 14 residues. The whole variable domain, filled in from reference TRBV7-2 and TRBJ1-4, reads GAGVSQSPSNKVTEKGKDVELRCDPISGHTALYWYRQSLGQGLEFLIYFQGNSAPDKSGLPSDRFSAERTGGSVSTLTIQRTQQEDSAVYLCASSLGQGFEKLFFGSGTQLSVL.

This clonotype was seen ten or more times. The rearrangement links TRBV6-4 to TRBJ2-3, with 7 bases matching TRBD2. Germline lookup yields CDR1 MRHNA and CDR2 SNTAGT. J lost 3 bases, V lost 4 bases, and 7 bases had no gene match. CDR3 length: 15 residues. The CDR3 spells CASSVRGDGTDTQYF. The CDR3 DNA sequence: TGTGCCAGCAGTGTCCGGGGGGACGGGACAGATACGCAGTATTTT.

Many counts were recorded for this clonotype. The J gene is TRBJ1-2, the V gene TRBV12-3 or TRBV12-4, with D maybe TRBD1 (6 bases). This CDR3 comprises 15 residues. Deletions cut 7 bases from V and 4 bases from J, with 19 bases between. CDR3 region: CASIDGQSLVYGYTF. The CDR3 nucleotides read TGTGCCAGCATCGACGGACAGTCCCTCGTCTATGGCTACACCTTC.

By share, this clonotype ranks as medium-sized. The CDR3 here is CSASGGVQPQHF. The CDR3 DNA is TGCAGTGCTAGTGGTGGGGTGCAGCCCCAGCATTTT. The genes are TRBV20-1 and TRBJ1-5; D is uncertain. V lost 3 bases to trimming and J lost 7 bases, with 10 bases between them. This CDR3 has 12 amino acids. CDR1 is DFQATT and CDR2 is SNEGSKA in the germline V gene (reference sequence).